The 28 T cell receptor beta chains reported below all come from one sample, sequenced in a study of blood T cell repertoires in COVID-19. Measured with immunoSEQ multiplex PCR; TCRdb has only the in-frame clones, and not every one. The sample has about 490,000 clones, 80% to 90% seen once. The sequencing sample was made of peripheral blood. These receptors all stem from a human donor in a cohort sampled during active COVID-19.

The CDR3 sequence is CASSFSSDTQYF. CDR3 coding DNA: TGTGCCAGCAGCTTCAGTTCCGATACGCAGTATTTT. This chain uses TRBV7-2 with TRBJ2-3; D is unresolved. CDR3 length equals 12 residues. Germline CDR1 reads SGHTA; CDR2 reads FQGNSA. The ends were cut back, 3 bases at V and 6 bases at J, with 7 bases in the middle. The full variable domain, with the rest looked up from reference TRBV7-2 and TRBJ2-3, is GAGVSQSPSNKVTEKGKDVELRCDPISGHTALYWYRQSLGQGLEFLIYFQGNSAPDKSGLPSDRFSAERTGGSVSTLTIQRTQQEDSAVYLCASSFSSDTQYFGPGTRLTVL.

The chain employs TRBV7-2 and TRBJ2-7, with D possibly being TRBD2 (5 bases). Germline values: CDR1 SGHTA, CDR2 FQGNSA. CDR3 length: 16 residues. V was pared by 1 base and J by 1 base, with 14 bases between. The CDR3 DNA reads TGTGCCAGCAGCTTAGTAGGTGGGAGTGATTCCTACGAGCAGTACTTC. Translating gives CASSLVGGSDSYEQYF.

In DNA, the CDR3 is TGTGCCACCAGTTCCCCCGGGACAGCGAACACCGGGGAGCTGTTTTTT. Translating it yields CATSSPGTANTGELFF. This chain uses TRBV24-1 with TRBJ2-2, with 7 bases matching TRBD1. Germline-derived CDR1 and CDR2 are KGHDR and SFDVKD. CDR3 size: 16 residues. After removal of 6 bases from V and 0 bases from J, the junction contained 6 bases not matched to a gene.

DNA of the CDR3: TGTGCCAGCTCACCGGGACAGCAGAACACCGGGGAGCTGTTTTTT. It translates to CASSPGQQNTGELFF. V is TRBV18 and J is TRBJ2-2; TRBD1 aligns across 7 bases. V shed 3 bases and J 1 base; nucleotides not matched to a gene: 2. CDR1 and CDR2 (germline): KGHSH, LQKENI. This CDR3 is 15 amino acids long.

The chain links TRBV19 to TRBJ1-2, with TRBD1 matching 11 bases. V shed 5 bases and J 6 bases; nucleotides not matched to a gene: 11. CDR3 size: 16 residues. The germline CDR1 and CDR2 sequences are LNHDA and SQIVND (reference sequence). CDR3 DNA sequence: TGTGCCAGTAGTGAAGGAAAGAGGACAGGGGGCAATGGCTACACCTTC. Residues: CASSEGKRTGGNGYTF.

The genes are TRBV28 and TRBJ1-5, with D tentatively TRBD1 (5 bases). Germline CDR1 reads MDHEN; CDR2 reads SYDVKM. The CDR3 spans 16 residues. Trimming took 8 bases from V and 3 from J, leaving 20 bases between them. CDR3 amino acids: CASRAEQVFYNQPQHF. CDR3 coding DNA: TGTGCCAGCCGAGCAGAACAGGTGTTTTACAATCAGCCCCAGCATTTT.

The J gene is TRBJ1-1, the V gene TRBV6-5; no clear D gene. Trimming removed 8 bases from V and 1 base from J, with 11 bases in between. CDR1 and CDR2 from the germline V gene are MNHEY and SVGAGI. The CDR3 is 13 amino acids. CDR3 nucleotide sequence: TGTGCCAGCGAAACTCGGGGGAACACTGAAGCTTTCTTT. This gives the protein CASETRGNTEAFF.

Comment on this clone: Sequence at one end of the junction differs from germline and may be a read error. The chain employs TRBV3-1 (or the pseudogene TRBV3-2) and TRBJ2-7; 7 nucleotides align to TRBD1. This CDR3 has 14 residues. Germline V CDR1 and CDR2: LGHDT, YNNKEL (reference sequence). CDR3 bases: TGTGCCAGCAGCCAAGGACAGGGATCCTACGGGCAGTACTTC. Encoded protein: CASSQGQGSYGQYF.

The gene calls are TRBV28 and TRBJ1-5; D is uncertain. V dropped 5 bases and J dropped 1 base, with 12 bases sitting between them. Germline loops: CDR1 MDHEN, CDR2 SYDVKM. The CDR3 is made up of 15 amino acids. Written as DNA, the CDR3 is TGTGCCAGCAGTCCCCTTCGGGGAAGCAATCAGCCCCAGCATTTT. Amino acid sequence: CASSPLRGSNQPQHF.

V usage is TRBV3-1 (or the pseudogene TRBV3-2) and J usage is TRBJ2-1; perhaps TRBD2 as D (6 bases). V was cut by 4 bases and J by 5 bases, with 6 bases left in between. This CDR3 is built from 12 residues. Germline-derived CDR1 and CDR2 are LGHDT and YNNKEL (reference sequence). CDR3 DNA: TGTGCCAGCAGCCCGGGAGACAATGAGCAGTTCTTC. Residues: CASSPGDNEQFF.

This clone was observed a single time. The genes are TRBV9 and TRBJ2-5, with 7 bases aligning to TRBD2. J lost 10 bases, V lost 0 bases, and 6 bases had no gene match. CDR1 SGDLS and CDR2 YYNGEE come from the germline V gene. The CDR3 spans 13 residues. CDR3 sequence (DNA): TGTGCCAGCAGCGTAGGTCATACGGGGGGCCAGTACTTC. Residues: CASSVGHTGGQYF.

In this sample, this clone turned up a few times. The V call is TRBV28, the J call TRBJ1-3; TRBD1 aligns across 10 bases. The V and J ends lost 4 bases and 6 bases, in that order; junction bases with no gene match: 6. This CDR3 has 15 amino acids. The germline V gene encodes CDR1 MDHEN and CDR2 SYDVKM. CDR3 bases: TGTGCCAGCAGTTCCCGGACAGGGGGGGCAAACACCATATATTTT. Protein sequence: CASSSRTGGANTIYF.

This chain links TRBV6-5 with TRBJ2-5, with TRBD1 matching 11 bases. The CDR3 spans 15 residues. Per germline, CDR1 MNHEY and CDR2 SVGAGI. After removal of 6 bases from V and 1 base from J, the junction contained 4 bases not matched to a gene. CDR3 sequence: CASRRTGGLQETQYF. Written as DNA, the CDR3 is TGTGCCAGCAGAAGGACAGGGGGCCTCCAAGAGACCCAGTACTTC.

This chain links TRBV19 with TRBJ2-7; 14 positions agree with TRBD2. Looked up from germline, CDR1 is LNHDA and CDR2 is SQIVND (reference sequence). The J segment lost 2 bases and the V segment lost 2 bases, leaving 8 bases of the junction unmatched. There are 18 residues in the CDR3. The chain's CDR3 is CASSISRGLAGVTYEQYF. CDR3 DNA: TGTGCCAGTAGTATATCACGGGGACTAGCGGGGGTCACCTACGAGCAGTACTTC.

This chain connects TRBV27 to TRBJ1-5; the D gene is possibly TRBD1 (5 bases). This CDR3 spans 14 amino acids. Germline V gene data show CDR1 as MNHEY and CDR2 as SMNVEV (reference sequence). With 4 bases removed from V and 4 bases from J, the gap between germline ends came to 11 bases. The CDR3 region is CASSSPGGNQPQHF. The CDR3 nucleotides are TGTGCCAGCAGTTCCCCGGGGGGGAATCAGCCCCAGCATTTT.

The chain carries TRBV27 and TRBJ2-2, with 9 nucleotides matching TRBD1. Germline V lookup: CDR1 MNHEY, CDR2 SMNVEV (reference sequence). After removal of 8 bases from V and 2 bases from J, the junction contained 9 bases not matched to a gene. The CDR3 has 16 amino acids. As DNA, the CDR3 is TGTGCCAGCCGGACAGGGGACTGGTACAACACCGGGGAGCTGTTTTTT. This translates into CASRTGDWYNTGELFF.

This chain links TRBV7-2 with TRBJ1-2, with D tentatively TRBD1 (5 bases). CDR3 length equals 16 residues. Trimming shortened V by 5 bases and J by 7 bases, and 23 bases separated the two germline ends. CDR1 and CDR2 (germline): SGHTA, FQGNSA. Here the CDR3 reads CASSQRMRPGLGGYTF. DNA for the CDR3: TGTGCCAGCAGCCAAAGAATGAGACCGGGACTTGGTGGCTACACCTTC. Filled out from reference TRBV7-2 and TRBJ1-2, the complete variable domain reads GAGVSQSPSNKVTEKGKDVELRCDPISGHTALYWYRQSLGQGLEFLIYFQGNSAPDKSGLPSDRFSAERTGGSVSTLTIQRTQQEDSAVYLCASSQRMRPGLGGYTFGSGTRLTVV.

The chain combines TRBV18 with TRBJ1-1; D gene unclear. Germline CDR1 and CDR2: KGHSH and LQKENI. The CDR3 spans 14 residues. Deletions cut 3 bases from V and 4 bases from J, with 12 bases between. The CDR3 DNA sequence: TGTGCCAGCTCACCTCGAGGTCCCCCCACTGAAGCTTTCTTT. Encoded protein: CASSPRGPPTEAFF. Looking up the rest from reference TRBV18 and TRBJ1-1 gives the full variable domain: NAGVMQNPRHLVRRRGQEARLRCSPMKGHSHVYWYRQLPEEGLKFMVYLQKENIIDESGMPKERFSAEFPKEGPSILRIQQVVRGDSAAYFCASSPRGPPTEAFFGQGTRLTVV.

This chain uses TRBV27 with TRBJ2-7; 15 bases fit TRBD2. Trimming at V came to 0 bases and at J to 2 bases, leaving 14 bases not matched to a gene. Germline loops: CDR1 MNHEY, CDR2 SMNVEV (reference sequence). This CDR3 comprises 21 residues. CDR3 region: CASSLSSPGLAGGFNPYEQYF. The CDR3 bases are TGTGCCAGCAGTTTATCGTCTCCGGGACTAGCGGGAGGCTTCAACCCCTACGAGCAGTACTTC.

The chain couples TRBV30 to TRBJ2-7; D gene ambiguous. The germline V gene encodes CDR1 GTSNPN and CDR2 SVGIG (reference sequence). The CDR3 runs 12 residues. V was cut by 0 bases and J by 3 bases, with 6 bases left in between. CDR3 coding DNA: TGTGCCTGGAGTGTGAACAGCTACGAGCAGTACTTC. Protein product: CAWSVNSYEQYF.

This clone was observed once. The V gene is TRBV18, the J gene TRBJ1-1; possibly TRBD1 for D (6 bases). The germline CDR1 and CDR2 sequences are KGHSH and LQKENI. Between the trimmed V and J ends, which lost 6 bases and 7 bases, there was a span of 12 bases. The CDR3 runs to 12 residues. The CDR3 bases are TGTGCCAGCTCGGGGACATACCTTGAAGCTTTCTTT. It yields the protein CASSGTYLEAFF.

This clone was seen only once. The CDR3 is CASSSPGAGTAYEQYF. CDR3 DNA sequence: TGTGCCAGCAGCTCCCCCGGAGCGGGGACCGCCTACGAGCAGTACTTC. V is TRBV7-8 and J is TRBJ2-7, with 7 bases that match TRBD2. Looked up from germline, CDR1 is SGHVS and CDR2 is FQNEAQ. With 4 bases clipped from V and 2 bases from J, the junction kept 11 bases outside the gene matches. The CDR3 loop spans 16 amino acids.

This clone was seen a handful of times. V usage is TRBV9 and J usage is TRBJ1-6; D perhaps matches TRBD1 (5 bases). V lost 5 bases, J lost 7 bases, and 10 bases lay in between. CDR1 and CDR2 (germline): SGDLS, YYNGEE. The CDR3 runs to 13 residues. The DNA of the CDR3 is TGTGCCAGCAGGGGGCCTGGGAATTCACCCCTCCACTTT. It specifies CASRGPGNSPLHF.

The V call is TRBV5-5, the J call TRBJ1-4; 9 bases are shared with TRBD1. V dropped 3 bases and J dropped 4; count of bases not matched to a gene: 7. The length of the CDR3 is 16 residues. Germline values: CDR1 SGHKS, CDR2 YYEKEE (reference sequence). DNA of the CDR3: TGTGCCAGCAGCTACAGGGGGCTAGAGGGTAATGAAAAACTGTTTTTT. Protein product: CASSYRGLEGNEKLFF.

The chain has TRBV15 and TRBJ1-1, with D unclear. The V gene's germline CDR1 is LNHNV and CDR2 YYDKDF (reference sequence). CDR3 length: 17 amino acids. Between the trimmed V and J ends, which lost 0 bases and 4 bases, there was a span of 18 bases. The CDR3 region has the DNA TGTGCCACCAGCAGAGATATAGACGGCCCGGCGGGCACTGAAGCTTTCTTT. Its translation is CATSRDIDGPAGTEAFF.

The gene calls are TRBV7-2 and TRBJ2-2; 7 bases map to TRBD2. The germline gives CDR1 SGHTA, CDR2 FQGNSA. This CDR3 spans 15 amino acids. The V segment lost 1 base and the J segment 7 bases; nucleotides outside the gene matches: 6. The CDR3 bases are TGTGCCAGCAGCTTAGTTGCGGGGAGGGGCGGGGAGCTGTTTTTT. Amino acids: CASSLVAGRGGELFF.

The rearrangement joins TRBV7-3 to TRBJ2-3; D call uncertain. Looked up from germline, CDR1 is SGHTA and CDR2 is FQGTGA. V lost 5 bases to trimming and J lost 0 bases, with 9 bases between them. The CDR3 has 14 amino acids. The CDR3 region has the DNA TGTGCCAGCAGCCTCTCCGGGAGCACAGATACGCAGTATTTT. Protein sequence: CASSLSGSTDTQYF.

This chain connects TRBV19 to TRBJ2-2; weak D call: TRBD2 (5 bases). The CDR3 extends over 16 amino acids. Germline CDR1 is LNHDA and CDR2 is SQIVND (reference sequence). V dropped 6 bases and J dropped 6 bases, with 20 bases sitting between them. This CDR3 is CASRGSWGSGSGELFF. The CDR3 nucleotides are TGTGCCAGTAGGGGCTCTTGGGGAAGCGGATCCGGGGAGCTGTTTTTT.